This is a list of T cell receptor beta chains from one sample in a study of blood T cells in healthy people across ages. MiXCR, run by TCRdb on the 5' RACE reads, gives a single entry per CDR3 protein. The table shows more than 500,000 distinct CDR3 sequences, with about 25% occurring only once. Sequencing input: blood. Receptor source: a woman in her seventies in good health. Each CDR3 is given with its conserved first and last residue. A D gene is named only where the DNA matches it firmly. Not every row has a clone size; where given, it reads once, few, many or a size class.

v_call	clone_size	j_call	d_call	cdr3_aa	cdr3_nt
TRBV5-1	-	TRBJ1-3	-	CASSLAQSSGYGNTIYF	TGCGCCAGCAGCTTGGCCCAGTCGTCGGGGTACGGAAACACCATATATTTT
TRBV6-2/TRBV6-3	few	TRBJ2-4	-	CASSPEADQNIQYF	TGTGCCAGCAGCCCCGAGGCAGATCAAAACATTCAGTACTTC
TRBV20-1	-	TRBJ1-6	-	CSARTGSGYNSPLHF	TGCAGCGCTAGAACGGGGTCGGGCTATAATTCACCCCTCCACTTT
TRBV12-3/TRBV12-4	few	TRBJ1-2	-	CASSLLEANYGYTF	TGTGCCAGCAGCCTACTGGAGGCTAACTATGGCTACACCTTC
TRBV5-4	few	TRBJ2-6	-	CASSRLWDKSSGANVLTF	TGTGCCAGCAGTCGCCTGTGGGACAAGAGCTCTGGGGCCAACGTCCTGACTTTC
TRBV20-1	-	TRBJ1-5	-	CSAFQGSGSNQPQHF	TGCAGTGCCTTTCAGGGATCGGGGAGCAATCAGCCCCAGCATTTT
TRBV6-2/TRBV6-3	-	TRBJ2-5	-	CASSYSDTQETQYF	TGTGCCAGCAGTTATTCGGACACCCAAGAGACCCAGTACTTC
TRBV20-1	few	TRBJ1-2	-	CSARETINYGYTF	TGCAGTGCTCGGGAGACCATAAACTATGGCTACACCTTC
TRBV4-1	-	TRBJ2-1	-	CASSQELASSYNEQFF	TGCGCCAGCAGCCAGGAACTAGCTAGCTCCTACAATGAGCAGTTCTTC
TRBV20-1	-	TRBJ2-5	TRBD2	CSARLAGAYQETQYF	TGCAGTGCTAGATTAGCGGGGGCGTACCAAGAGACCCAGTACTTC
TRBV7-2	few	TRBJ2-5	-	CASSPRIRETQYF	TGTGCCAGCAGCCCCCGGATTCGCGAGACCCAGTACTTC
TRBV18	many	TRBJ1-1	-	CASSPGQLNTEAFF	TGTGCCAGCAGCCCTGGACAGTTGAACACTGAAGCTTTCTTT
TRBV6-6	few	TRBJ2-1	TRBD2	CASAAGGVDEQFF	TGTGCCAGCGCCGCGGGGGGGGTAGATGAGCAGTTCTTC
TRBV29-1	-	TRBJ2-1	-	CSVVLNNEQFF	TGCAGCGTTGTACTGAACAATGAGCAGTTCTTC
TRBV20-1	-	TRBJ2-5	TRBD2	CSASMRGGRKTQYF	TGCAGTGCTAGTATGCGGGGGGGCAGAAAGACCCAGTACTTC
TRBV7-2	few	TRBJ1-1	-	CASSLSSGAGDTEAFF	TGTGCCAGCAGCTTATCATCTGGGGCGGGGGACACTGAAGCTTTCTTT
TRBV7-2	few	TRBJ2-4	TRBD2	CASSLGLAGHIQCF	TGTGCCAGCAGCTTAGGACTAGCTGGGCACATTCAGTGCTTC
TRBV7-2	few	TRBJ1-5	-	CASSLGRGWRQPQHF	TGTGCCAGCAGCTTAGGCAGGGGATGGCGGCAGCCCCAGCATTTT
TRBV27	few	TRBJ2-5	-	CASSLSKQGLETQYF	TGTGCCAGCAGTTTATCGAAACAGGGACTCGAGACCCAGTACTTC
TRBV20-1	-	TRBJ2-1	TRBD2	CSARLAGGNEQFF	TGCAGTGCTAGATTAGCGGGGGGTAATGAGCAGTTCTTC
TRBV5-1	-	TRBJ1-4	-	CASSFKLSADEKLFF	TGCGCCAGCAGCTTTAAATTAAGTGCGGATGAAAAACTGTTTTTT
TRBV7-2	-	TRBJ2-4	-	CASSLGPGTAKNIQYF	TGTGCCAGCAGCTTAGGCCCCGGGACAGCCAAAAACATTCAGTACTTC
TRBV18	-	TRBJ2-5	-	CASSPSTLHEAQYF	TGTGCCAGCTCACCATCGACGCTTCATGAGGCCCAGTACTTC
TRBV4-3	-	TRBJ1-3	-	CASSQDRVGRGSGNTIYF	TGCGCCAGCAGCCAAGATCGGGTTGGTCGAGGGTCTGGAAACACCATATATTTT
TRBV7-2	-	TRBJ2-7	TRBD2	CASSTSGSGSYEQYF	TGTGCCAGCAGCACTAGCGGGAGTGGTTCCTACGAGCAGTACTTC
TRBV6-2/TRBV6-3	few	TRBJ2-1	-	CASRNRDISYNEQFF	TGTGCCAGCAGAAACCGGGACATCTCCTACAATGAGCAGTTCTTC
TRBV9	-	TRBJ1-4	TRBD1	CASSVERGGQGDEKLFF	TGTGCCAGCAGCGTAGAGAGGGGGGGACAGGGAGATGAAAAACTGTTTTTT
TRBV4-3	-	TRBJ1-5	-	CASSQEAGGPQHF	TGCGCCAGCAGCCAAGAGGCCGGCGGGCCCCAGCATTTT
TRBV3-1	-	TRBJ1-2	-	CASSPLRSKPANGYTF	TGTGCCAGCAGCCCTTTACGATCCAAGCCTGCTAATGGCTACACCTTC
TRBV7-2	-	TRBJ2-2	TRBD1	CASQGDRVISGELFF	TGTGCCAGCCAGGGGGACAGGGTCATTAGCGGGGAGCTGTTTTTT
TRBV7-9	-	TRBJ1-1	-	CASSLVGSEAFF	TGTGCCAGCAGCTTAGTTGGCAGCGAAGCTTTCTTT
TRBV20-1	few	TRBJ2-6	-	CSASIIKGSGANVLTF	TGCAGTGCTAGTATAATAAAGGGCTCTGGGGCCAACGTCCTGACTTTC
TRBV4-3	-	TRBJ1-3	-	CASSQDIPGLLSGNTIYF	TGCGCCAGCAGCCAAGATATACCCGGACTACTCTCTGGAAACACCATATATTTT
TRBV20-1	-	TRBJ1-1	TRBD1	CSARDPGTGVKAFF	TGCAGTGCTAGAGATCCTGGGACAGGGGTTAAAGCTTTCTTT
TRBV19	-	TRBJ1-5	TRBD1	CASRPGQGTREGPQHF	TGTGCCAGTAGACCGGGACAGGGGACCCGAGAAGGGCCCCAGCATTTT
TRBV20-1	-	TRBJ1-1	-	CSASSGGTEAFF	TGCAGTGCCTCATCTGGGGGCACTGAAGCTTTCTTT
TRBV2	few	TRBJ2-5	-	CASSLTQTGSGETQYF	TGTGCCAGCAGCCTTACCCAGACCGGGTCCGGAGAGACCCAGTACTTC
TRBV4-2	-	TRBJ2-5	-	CASSRGGGEETQYF	TGTGCCAGCAGCCGAGGAGGCGGGGAAGAGACCCAGTACTTC
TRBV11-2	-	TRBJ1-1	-	CASSSRGDEAFF	TGTGCCAGCAGCTCCCGGGGGGATGAAGCTTTCTTT
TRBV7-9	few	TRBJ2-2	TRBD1	CASSATPGTDAGELFF	TGTGCCAGCAGCGCGACTCCCGGGACAGATGCCGGGGAGCTGTTTTTT
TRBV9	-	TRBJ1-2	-	CASSVEHSPNYGYTF	TGTGCCAGCAGCGTAGAACACAGCCCTAACTATGGCTACACCTTC
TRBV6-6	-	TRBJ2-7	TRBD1	CASSPWTGRSEQYF	TGTGCCAGCAGTCCGTGGACAGGTCGGTCCGAGCAGTACTTC
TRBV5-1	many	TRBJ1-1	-	CASSPARHNGTNTEAFF	TGCGCCAGCAGCCCCGCGCGCCATAACGGTACGAACACTGAAGCTTTCTTT
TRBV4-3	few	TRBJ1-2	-	CASSQDWDQKIYGYTF	TGCGCCAGCAGCCAAGATTGGGACCAAAAAATCTATGGCTACACCTTC
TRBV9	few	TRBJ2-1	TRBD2	CASSSPGTSTNNEQFF	TGTGCCAGCAGCTCCCCCGGGACTAGCACGAATAATGAGCAGTTCTTC
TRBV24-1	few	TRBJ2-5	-	CATSDSGQTGETQYF	TGTGCCACCAGTGACTCGGGACAAACCGGGGAGACCCAGTACTTC
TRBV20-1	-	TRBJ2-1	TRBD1	CSAHRDRGSNEQFF	TGCAGTGCTCACCGGGACAGGGGAAGCAATGAGCAGTTCTTC
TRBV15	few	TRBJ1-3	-	CATSRDPRQDYSGNTIYF	TGTGCCACCAGCAGAGACCCTCGACAGGACTACTCTGGAAACACCATATATTTT
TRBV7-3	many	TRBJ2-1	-	CASSLEARSNEQFF	TGTGCCAGCAGCTTAGAAGCTCGTAGCAATGAGCAGTTCTTC
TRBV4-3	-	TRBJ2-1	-	CASSHKQGTDEQFF	TGCGCCAGCAGCCACAAACAGGGAACAGATGAGCAGTTCTTC